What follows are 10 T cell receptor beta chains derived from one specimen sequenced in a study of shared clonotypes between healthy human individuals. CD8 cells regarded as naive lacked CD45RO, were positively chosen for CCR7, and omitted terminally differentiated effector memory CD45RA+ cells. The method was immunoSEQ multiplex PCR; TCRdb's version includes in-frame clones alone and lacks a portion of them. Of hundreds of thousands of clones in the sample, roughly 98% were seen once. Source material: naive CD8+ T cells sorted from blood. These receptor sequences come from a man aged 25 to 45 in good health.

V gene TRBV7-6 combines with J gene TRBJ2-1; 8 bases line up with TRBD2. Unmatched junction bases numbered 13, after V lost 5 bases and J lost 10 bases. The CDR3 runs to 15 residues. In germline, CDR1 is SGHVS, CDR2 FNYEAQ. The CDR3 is CASSVPSGSRGEQFF. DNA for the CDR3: TGTGCCAGCAGCGTCCCTAGCGGGTCGCGCGGAGAGCAGTTCTTC.

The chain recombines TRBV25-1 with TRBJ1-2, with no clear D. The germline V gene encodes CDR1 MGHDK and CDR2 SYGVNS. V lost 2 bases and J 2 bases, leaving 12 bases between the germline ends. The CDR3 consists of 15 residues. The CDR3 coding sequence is TGTGCCAGCAGTGAACGTGACACCCGAAACTATGGCTACACCTTC. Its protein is CASSERDTRNYGYTF.

The CDR3 region has the DNA TGTGCCAGTAGTATAGGCCCCTCCATCTACGAGCAGTACTTC. Its protein is CASSIGPSIYEQYF. V gene TRBV19 combines with J gene TRBJ2-7; D unclear. Germline CDR1 reads LNHDA; CDR2 reads SQIVND (reference sequence). The CDR3 consists of 14 residues. V lost 1 base, J lost 3 bases, and 10 bases lay in between.

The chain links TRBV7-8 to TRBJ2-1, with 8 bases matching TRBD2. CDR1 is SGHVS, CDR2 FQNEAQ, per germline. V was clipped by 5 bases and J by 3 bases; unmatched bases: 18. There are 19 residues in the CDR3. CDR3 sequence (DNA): TGTGCCAGCAGCCCACAGCCCCCTAGGCGGGAGGACGACTACAATGAGCAGTTCTTC. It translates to CASSPQPPRREDDYNEQFF. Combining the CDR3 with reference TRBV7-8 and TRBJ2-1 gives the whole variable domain GAGVSQSPRYKVAKRGQDVALRCDPISGHVSLFWYQQALGQGPEFLTYFQNEAQLDKSGLPSDRFFAERPEGSVSTLKIQRTQQEDSAVYLCASSPQPPRREDDYNEQFFGPGTRLTVL.

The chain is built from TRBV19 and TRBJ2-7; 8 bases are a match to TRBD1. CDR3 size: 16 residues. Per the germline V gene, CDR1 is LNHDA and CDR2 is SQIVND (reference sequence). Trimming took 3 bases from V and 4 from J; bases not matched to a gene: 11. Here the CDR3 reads CASSIPGQGLPYEQYF. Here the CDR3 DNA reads TGTGCCAGTAGTATCCCCGGACAGGGTCTACCTTACGAGCAGTACTTC.

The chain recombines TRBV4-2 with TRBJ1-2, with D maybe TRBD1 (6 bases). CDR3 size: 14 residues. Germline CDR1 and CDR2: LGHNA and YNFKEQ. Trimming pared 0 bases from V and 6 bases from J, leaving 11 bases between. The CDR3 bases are TGTGCCAGCAGCCAAGATCCGGGGGCAAATGGCTACACCTTC. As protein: CASSQDPGANGYTF.

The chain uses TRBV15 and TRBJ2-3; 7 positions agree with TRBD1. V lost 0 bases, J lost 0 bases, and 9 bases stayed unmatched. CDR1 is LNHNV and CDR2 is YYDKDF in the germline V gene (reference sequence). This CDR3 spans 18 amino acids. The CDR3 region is CATSRDLVEDRSTDTQYF. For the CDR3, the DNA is TGTGCCACCAGCAGAGATTTAGTCGAGGACAGGAGCACAGATACGCAGTATTTT.

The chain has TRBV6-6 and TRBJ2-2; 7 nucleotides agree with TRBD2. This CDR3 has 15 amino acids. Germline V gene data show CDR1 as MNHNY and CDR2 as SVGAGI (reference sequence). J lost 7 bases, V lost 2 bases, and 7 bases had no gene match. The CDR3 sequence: CASSYTRESSGELFF. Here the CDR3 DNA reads TGTGCCAGCAGTTACACGCGGGAGTCGAGCGGGGAGCTGTTTTTT.

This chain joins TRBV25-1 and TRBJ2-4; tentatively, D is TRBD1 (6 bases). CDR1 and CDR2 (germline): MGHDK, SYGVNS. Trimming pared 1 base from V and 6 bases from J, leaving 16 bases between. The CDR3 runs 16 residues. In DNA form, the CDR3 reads TGTGCCAGCAGTGAATCTTACCGGGACACCCGAAACATTCAGTACTTC. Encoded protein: CASSESYRDTRNIQYF.

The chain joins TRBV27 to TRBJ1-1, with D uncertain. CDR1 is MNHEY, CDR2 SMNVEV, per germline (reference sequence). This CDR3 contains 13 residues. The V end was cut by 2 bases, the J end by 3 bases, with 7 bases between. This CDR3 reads CASSLSVYTEAFF. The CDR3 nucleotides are TGTGCCAGCAGTTTAAGTGTCTACACTGAAGCTTTCTTT.